Given below is one T cell receptor beta chain in context. Hyperthyroidism patients were newly diagnosed, had disease duration under 2 months, and were aged 18 to 65 years. Each diagnosis was grounded in clinical symptoms, serum thyroxine and TRAb, thyroid ultrasound, and orbital computed tomography. Fresh peripheral blood, around 10 ml, yielded the PBMCs. TCR beta CDR3 sequences were amplified from RNA transcripts. When the TCR CDR3 underwent first-round RT-PCR, the HTBI primer set was used. Each CDR3 protein is one row after TCRdb ran MiXCR on the multiplex PCR reads. Here the sample spans 540,000 or so distinct CDR3 sequences, around 16% being singletons. The source of the sample is a study of T cells in Graves' hyperthyroidism and ophthalmopathy. Across the study: Upon initial diagnosis and before any treatment, peripheral blood was collected.

What was sequenced was blood. The TCR originated in a woman in her twenties or thirties with Graves' hyperthyroidism.

The CDR3 region has the DNA TGTGCCAGCAGTTTAGTGGCTGGTCATGAGCAGTTCTTC. It translates to CASSLVAGHEQFF. The chain links TRBV12-3 or TRBV12-4 to TRBJ2-1; D is unclear. The CDR3 sequence is 13 residues long. The V gene lost 1 base and the J gene lost 8 bases, with 9 bases spanning the gap.